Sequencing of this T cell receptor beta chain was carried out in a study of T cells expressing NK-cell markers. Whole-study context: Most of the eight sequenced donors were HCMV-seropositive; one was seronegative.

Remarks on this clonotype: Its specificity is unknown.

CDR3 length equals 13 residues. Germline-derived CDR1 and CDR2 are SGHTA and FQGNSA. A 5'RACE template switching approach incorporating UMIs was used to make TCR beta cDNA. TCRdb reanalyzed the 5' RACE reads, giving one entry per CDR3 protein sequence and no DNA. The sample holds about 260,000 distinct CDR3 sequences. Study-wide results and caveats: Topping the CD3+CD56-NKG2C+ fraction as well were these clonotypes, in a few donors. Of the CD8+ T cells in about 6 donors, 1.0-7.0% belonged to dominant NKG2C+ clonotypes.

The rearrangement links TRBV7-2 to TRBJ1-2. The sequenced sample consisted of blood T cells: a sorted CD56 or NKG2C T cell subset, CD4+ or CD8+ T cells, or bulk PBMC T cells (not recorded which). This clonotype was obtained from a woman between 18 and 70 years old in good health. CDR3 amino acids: CASSLEVTHGYTF.